This T cell receptor beta chain came from a study of cytomegalovirus exposure and HLA in healthy donors. The length of the CDR3 is 14 residues. With 4 bases removed from V and 4 bases from J, the gap between germline ends came to 14 bases. CDR1 and CDR2 (germline): MNHNS, SASEGT. This clone was observed once. Primers for the PCR totalled 60 Vbeta and 13 Jbeta. Generated by immunoSEQ multiplex PCR, the TCRdb table keeps only in-frame clones and is missing some. The sample includes 130,000 to 150,000 clones, roughly two thirds of them seen just once. The sample comprised PBMCs. The receptor was isolated from a human donor in good health. V is TRBV6-1 and J is TRBJ2-7; D possibly corresponds to TRBD1 (5 bases). The CDR3 loop reads CASSGQGRGYEQYF. CDR3 coding DNA: TGTGCCAGCAGTGGTCAGGGAAGGGGTTACGAGCAGTACTTC.